What follows are 26 T cell receptor beta chains derived from one specimen sequenced in a study of CD8 T cells in Susac syndrome. RNA, at about 0.45 to 1 ug, was reverse transcribed with random hexamers. MiXCR, run by TCRdb on the immunoSEQ multiplex PCR reads, gives a single entry per CDR3 protein. The table includes 150,000 to 200,000 distinct CDR3 sequences, nearly 97% detected once. Sequencing was performed on CD4+ T cells from PBMCs. The receptors shown here come from a human donor with multiple sclerosis.

The V call is TRBV30, the J call TRBJ1-1; weak D call: TRBD1 (5 bases). This CDR3 is built from 11 residues. With 5 bases removed from V and 11 bases from J, the gap between germline ends came to 15 bases. In germline, CDR1 is GTSNPN, CDR2 SVGIG (reference sequence). In DNA form, the CDR3 reads TGTGCCTGGTCTGGGGCCCGGGAGGCTTTCTTT. This translates into CAWSGAREAFF.

The rearrangement links TRBV20-1 to TRBJ2-7; D unresolved. The CDR3 totals 15 residues. The germline gives CDR1 DFQATT, CDR2 SNEGSKA (reference sequence). V lost 1 base, J lost 3 bases, and 16 bases lay in between. The CDR3 DNA follows: TGCAGTGCTAGAGTGAGAGTAGGCTATAGCTACGAGCAGTACTTC. Translated, it gives CSARVRVGYSYEQYF.

This chain uses TRBV25-1 with TRBJ2-3, with TRBD2 matching over 8 bases. CDR1 and CDR2 from the germline V gene are MGHDK and SYGVNS. V gave up 8 bases and J gave up 4 bases; unmatched junction bases: 11. The CDR3 has 15 residues. In DNA, the CDR3 is TGTGCCAGCGGGTCCGGGACTAGGGATGCAGATACGCAGTATTTT. Protein: CASGSGTRDADTQYF.

The rearrangement joins TRBV28 to TRBJ2-7; D is perhaps TRBD2 (7 bases). In germline, CDR1 is MDHEN, CDR2 SYDVKM. CDR3 size: 17 residues. The V and J ends lost 3 bases and 4 bases respectively, with 22 bases between them. The CDR3 coding sequence is TGTGCCAGCAGTTTTCAGAGGGGGGCTAGCGGCCGTTACGAGCAGTACTTC. It is translated as CASSFQRGASGRYEQYF.

This chain joins TRBV5-6 and TRBJ1-6; TRBD1 is a possible D gene (5 bases). The V gene lost 3 bases and the J gene lost 14 bases, with 18 bases spanning the gap. The CDR3 consists of 14 residues. Germline V gene data show CDR1 as SGHDT and CDR2 as YYEEEE. The CDR3 nucleotides read TGTGCCAGCAGCTCCCCGCTGAGGGACGGAGCCCTCCACTTT. Translation: CASSSPLRDGALHF.

The genes are TRBV20-1 and TRBJ2-3; the match to TRBD2 covers 12 bases. With 5 bases clipped from V and 5 bases from J, the junction kept 8 bases outside the gene matches. The CDR3 spans 15 residues. The germline gives CDR1 DFQATT, CDR2 SNEGSKA (reference sequence). The CDR3 DNA follows: TGCAGTGCTCCCCCGACTAGCGGGGGTGGAGATACGCAGTATTTT. This translates into CSAPPTSGGGDTQYF.

CDR3 loop: CATSELRDKETQYF. CDR3 in DNA: TGTGCCACCAGTGAGCTCCGGGACAAAGAGACCCAGTACTTC. The chain employs TRBV24-1 and TRBJ2-5; TRBD1 is a possible D gene (6 bases). The CDR3 has 14 residues. Germline-derived CDR1 and CDR2 are KGHDR and SFDVKD. The V gene lost 4 bases and the J gene lost 3 bases, with 11 bases spanning the gap.

This chain uses TRBV2 with TRBJ1-5, with D hard to call. Looked up from germline, CDR1 is SNHLY and CDR2 is FYNNEI. V was pared by 6 bases and J by 0 bases, with 6 bases between. The CDR3 length is 13 residues. The CDR3 DNA reads as TGTGCCAGCAGGATGGATAGCAATCAGCCCCAGCATTTT. Protein: CASRMDSNQPQHF.

The V call is TRBV28, the J call TRBJ1-2; D might be TRBD1 (6 bases). This CDR3 has 15 amino acids. Trimming removed 3 bases at V and 6 bases at J, with 17 bases between. Germline V CDR1 and CDR2: MDHEN, SYDVKM. CDR3 DNA: TGTGCCAGCAGTTTTCGCCGGGCGAGGGGGGATGGCTACACCTTC. Translating it yields CASSFRRARGDGYTF.

The rearrangement joins TRBV5-1 to TRBJ1-1; possible D gene TRBD1, 5 bases. The CDR3 is made up of 13 amino acids. CDR1 and CDR2 (germline): SGHRS, YFSETQ. Trimming took 5 bases from V and 1 from J, leaving 9 bases between them. CDR3 protein: CASRWDANTEAFF. For the CDR3, the DNA is TGCGCCAGCAGGTGGGACGCGAACACTGAAGCTTTCTTT.

This chain links TRBV30 with TRBJ2-7, with 10 bases identical to TRBD2. V lost 5 bases to trimming and J lost 4 bases; unmatched junction nucleotides: 8. The germline V gene has CDR1 GTSNPN and CDR2 SVGIG (reference sequence). The CDR3 is made up of 14 amino acids. The chain's CDR3 is CAWGSGGRPYEQYF. The CDR3 DNA follows: TGTGCCTGGGGTAGCGGGGGGCGGCCGTACGAGCAGTACTTC.

The chain has TRBV7-3 and TRBJ2-7, with no clear D. CDR1 SGHTA and CDR2 FQGTGA come from the germline V gene. The CDR3 spans 13 residues. V shed 1 base and J shed 7 bases, with 11 bases lying between them. Written as DNA, the CDR3 is TGTGCCAGCAGCTTAATACCCAACGGGGAGCAGTACTTC. Its translation: CASSLIPNGEQYF.

The chain employs TRBV20-1 and TRBJ2-3; 10 positions agree with TRBD2. V gave up 0 bases and J gave up 4 bases; unmatched junction bases: 4. This CDR3 comprises 15 residues. CDR1 and CDR2 (germline): DFQATT, SNEGSKA (reference sequence). This CDR3 reads CSARDWLAGADTQYF. The CDR3 DNA sequence: TGCAGTGCTAGAGATTGGCTAGCGGGGGCAGATACGCAGTATTTT.

This clonotype has only one observation. The V gene is TRBV18, the J gene TRBJ1-2; D gene ambiguous. The length of the CDR3 is 14 residues. The V gene's germline CDR1 is KGHSH and CDR2 LQKENI. V was cut by 3 bases and J by 2 bases, with 10 bases left in between. The CDR3 region is CASSPKELNYGYTF. The CDR3 DNA follows: TGTGCCAGCTCACCGAAGGAACTGAACTATGGCTACACCTTC.

This clonotype showed up just once. The chain employs TRBV18 and TRBJ2-5; no clear D. This CDR3 region has 13 residues. Germline values: CDR1 KGHSH, CDR2 LQKENI. Trimming pared 3 bases from V and 5 bases from J, leaving 10 bases between. The CDR3 is CASSPRGGETQYF. In nucleotides, the CDR3 is TGTGCCAGCTCACCTCGAGGTGGGGAGACCCAGTACTTC.

This sequence joins TRBV24-1 and TRBJ2-5; D is perhaps TRBD1 (6 bases). The CDR3 consists of 15 residues. V lost 1 base to trimming and J lost 4 bases, with 12 bases between them. The germline CDR1 and CDR2 sequences are KGHDR and SFDVKD. CDR3 protein: CATSDFIQGRETQYF. Here the CDR3 DNA reads TGTGCCACCAGTGATTTCATACAGGGAAGAGAGACCCAGTACTTC.

This clonotype was detected only once. V gene TRBV12-3 or TRBV12-4 combines with J gene TRBJ2-6; D ambiguous. The CDR3 runs to 15 residues. V was clipped by 8 bases and J by 3 bases, with 14 bases between them. Here the CDR3 reads CASGSPGFGANVLTF. The DNA for the CDR3 is TGTGCCAGCGGCTCTCCAGGTTTTGGGGCCAACGTCCTGACTTTC.

V usage is TRBV27 and J usage is TRBJ2-7, with 9 bases matching TRBD1. The CDR3 consists of 14 residues. Germline V gene sequence: CDR1 MNHEY, CDR2 SMNVEV (reference sequence). V shed 3 bases and J 1 base; nucleotides not matched to a gene: 1. The chain's CDR3 is CASSFGTGSYEQYF. In DNA, the CDR3 is TGTGCCAGCAGTTTTGGGACAGGGTCCTACGAGCAGTACTTC.

This clonotype was seen only once. CDR3 residues: CASSPWTLSPDTQYF. The CDR3 DNA reads TGTGCCAGCTCACCCTGGACGTTGTCTCCAGATACGCAGTATTTT. V usage is TRBV18 and J usage is TRBJ2-3; D is uncertain. The V end lost 3 bases, the J end lost 4 bases, and 14 bases lay between the germline ends. The CDR3 contains 15 residues. Germline V gene data show CDR1 as KGHSH and CDR2 as LQKENI.

This chain joins TRBV30 and TRBJ1-2; the D is unclear. V was trimmed by 5 bases and J by 6 bases, leaving 25 bases between them. This CDR3 comprises 16 residues. Germline loops: CDR1 GTSNPN, CDR2 SVGIG (reference sequence). The CDR3 sequence is CAWSIRVLPQGNGYTF. In nucleotides, the CDR3 is TGTGCCTGGTCTATCCGGGTCCTACCCCAAGGGAATGGCTACACCTTC. Together with reference TRBV30 and TRBJ1-2, the CDR3 gives the full variable domain: SQTIHQWPATLVQPVGSPLSLECTVEGTSNPNLYWYRQAAGRGLQLLFYSVGIGQISSEVPQNLSASRPQDRQFILSSKKLLLSDSGFYLCAWSIRVLPQGNGYTFGSGTRLTVV.

The J gene is TRBJ2-2, the V gene TRBV20-1; 8 bases are a match to TRBD1. CDR1 is DFQATT and CDR2 is SNEGSKA in the germline V gene (reference sequence). J was trimmed by 1 base and V by 4 bases; bases with no gene match: 11. The CDR3 runs to 17 residues. DNA of the CDR3: TGCAGTGCTAACGGACAGGGTGCCGCGGTGAACACCGGGGAGCTGTTTTTT. It encodes CSANGQGAAVNTGELFF.

V gene TRBV6-2 or TRBV6-3 combines with J gene TRBJ1-5, with D hard to call. With 1 base removed from V and 5 bases from J, the gap between germline ends came to 6 bases. This CDR3 is built from 13 residues. Germline V CDR1 and CDR2: MNHEY, SVGEGT. This CDR3 reads CASSYFTYQPQHF. The CDR3 DNA is TGTGCCAGCAGTTACTTCACGTATCAGCCCCAGCATTTT.

The chain couples TRBV6-2 or TRBV6-3 to TRBJ2-2; 8 nucleotides match TRBD2. V dropped 6 bases and J dropped 3; count of bases not matched to a gene: 6. Looked up from germline, CDR1 is MNHEY and CDR2 is SVGEGT. The CDR3 totals 15 residues. CDR3 in amino acids: CASRKGLGHTGELFF. The CDR3 nucleotides are TGTGCCAGCAGGAAGGGACTAGGGCACACCGGGGAGCTGTTTTTT.

The genes are TRBV24-1 and TRBJ1-2; 7 bases agree with TRBD1. The CDR3 has 12 amino acids. Germline lookup yields CDR1 KGHDR and CDR2 SFDVKD. The J segment lost 7 bases and the V segment lost 4 bases, leaving 2 bases of the junction unmatched. CDR3: CATSEGGRGYTF. In DNA form, the CDR3 reads TGTGCCACCAGTGAAGGGGGCCGTGGCTACACCTTC.

The chain has TRBV28 and TRBJ1-6; D gene unclear. The CDR3 consists of 13 residues. V gave up 2 bases and J gave up 5 bases, with 4 bases separating them. CDR1 and CDR2 from the germline V gene are MDHEN and SYDVKM. In DNA, the CDR3 is TGTGCCAGCAGTTTAATGGATAATTCACCCCTCCACTTT. Its translation is CASSLMDNSPLHF.

The chain couples TRBV13 to TRBJ1-2; D not certain. CDR1 and CDR2 (germline): PRHDT, FYEKMQ (reference sequence). Trimming left V 1 base short and J 6 bases short, with 9 bases between. The CDR3 is made up of 13 amino acids. The CDR3 spells CASSLVSGNGYTF. CDR3 DNA sequence: TGTGCCAGCAGCTTAGTGTCGGGAAATGGCTACACCTTC.